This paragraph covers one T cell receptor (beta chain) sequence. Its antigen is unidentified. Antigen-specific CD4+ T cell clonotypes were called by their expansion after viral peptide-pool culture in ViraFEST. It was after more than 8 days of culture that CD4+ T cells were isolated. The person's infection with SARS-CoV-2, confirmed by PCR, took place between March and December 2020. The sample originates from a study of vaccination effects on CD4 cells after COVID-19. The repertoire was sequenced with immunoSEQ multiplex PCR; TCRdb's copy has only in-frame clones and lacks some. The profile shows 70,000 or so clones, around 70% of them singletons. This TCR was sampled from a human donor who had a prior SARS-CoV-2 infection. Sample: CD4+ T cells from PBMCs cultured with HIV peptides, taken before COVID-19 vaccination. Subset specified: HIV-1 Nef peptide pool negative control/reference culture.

The chain's CDR3 is CASSLEYGETQYF. The CDR3 DNA reads TGTGCCAGCAGCTTAGAGTATGGGGAGACCCAGTACTTC. This rearrangement joins TRBV7-2 to TRBJ2-5; D is unclear. In germline, CDR1 is SGHTA, CDR2 FQGNSA. The CDR3 runs to 13 residues. V lost 1 base and J 5 bases, leaving 8 bases between the germline ends.